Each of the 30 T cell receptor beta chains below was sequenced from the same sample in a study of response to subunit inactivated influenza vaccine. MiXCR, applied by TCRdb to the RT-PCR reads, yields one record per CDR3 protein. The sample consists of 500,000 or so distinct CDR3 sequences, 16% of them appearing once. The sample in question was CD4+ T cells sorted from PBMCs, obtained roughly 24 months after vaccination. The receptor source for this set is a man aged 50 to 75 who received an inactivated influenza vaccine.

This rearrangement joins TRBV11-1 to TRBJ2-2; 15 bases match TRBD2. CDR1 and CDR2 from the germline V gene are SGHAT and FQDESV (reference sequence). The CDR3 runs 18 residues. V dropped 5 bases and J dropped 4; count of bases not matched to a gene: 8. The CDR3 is CASSPIPGLAGGTGELFF. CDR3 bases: TGTGCCAGCAGCCCAATACCGGGACTAGCGGGGGGCACCGGGGAGCTGTTTTTT.

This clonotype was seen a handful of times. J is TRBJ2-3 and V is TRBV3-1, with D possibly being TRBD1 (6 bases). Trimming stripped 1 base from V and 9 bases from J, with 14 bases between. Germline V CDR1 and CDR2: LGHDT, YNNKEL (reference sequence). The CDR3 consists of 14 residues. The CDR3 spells CASSQVTGQETQYF. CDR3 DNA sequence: TGTGCCAGCAGCCAAGTAACAGGGCAAGAAACGCAGTATTTT.

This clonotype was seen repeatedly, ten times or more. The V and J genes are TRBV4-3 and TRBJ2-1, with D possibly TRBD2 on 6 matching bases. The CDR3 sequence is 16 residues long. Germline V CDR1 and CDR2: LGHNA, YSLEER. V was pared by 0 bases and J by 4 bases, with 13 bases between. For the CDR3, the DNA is TGCGCCAGCAGCCAAGATGGTAGAGGAGGGTACAATGAGCAGTTCTTC. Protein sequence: CASSQDGRGGYNEQFF.

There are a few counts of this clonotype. The CDR3 nucleotides read TGTGCCAGCAGTGAAGGTCTCTACTATGGCTACACCTTC. Translating it yields CASSEGLYYGYTF. The genes are TRBV6-1 and TRBJ1-2, with D unclear. The CDR3 length is 13 residues. V shed 1 base and J shed 3 bases, with 6 bases lying between them. Looked up from germline, CDR1 is MNHNS and CDR2 is SASEGT.

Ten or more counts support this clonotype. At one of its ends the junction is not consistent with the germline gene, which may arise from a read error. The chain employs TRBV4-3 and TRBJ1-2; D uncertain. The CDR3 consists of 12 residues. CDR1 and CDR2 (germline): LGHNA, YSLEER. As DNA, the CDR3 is TGCGCCAGCAGCCAAGATTGGACTACAGTTGCCTTC. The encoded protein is CASSQDWTTVAF.

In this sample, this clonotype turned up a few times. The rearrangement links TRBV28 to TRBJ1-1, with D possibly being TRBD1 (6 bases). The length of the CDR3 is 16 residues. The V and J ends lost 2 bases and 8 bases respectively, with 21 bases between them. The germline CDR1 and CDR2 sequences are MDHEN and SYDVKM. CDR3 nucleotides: TGTGCCAGCAGTTTAATGGCCTCCAACAGGGTCCGCGAAGCTTTCTTT. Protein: CASSLMASNRVREAFF.

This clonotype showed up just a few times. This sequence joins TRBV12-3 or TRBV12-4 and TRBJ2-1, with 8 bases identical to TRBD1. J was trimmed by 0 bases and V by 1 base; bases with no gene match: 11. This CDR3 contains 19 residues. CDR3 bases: TGTGCCAGCAGTTTAGATTGGGAGTGGGGGACAGGCTCCTACAATGAGCAGTTCTTC. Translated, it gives CASSLDWEWGTGSYNEQFF.

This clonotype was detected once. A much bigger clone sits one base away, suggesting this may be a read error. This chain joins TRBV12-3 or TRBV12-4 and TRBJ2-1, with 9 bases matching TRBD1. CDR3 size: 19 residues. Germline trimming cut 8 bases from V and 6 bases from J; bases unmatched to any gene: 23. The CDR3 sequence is CASCLQVFGMGQGFNEQFF. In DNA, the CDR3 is TGTGCCAGCTGTCTCCAGGTTTTTGGTATGGGACAGGGTTTCAATGAGCAGTTCTTC.

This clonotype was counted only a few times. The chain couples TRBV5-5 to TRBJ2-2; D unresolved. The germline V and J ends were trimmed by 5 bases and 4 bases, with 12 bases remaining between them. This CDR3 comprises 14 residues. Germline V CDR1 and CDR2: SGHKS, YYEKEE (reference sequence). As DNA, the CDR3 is TGTGCCAGCAGGCCCCTGACGACCACCGGGGAGCTGTTTTTT. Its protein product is CASRPLTTTGELFF.

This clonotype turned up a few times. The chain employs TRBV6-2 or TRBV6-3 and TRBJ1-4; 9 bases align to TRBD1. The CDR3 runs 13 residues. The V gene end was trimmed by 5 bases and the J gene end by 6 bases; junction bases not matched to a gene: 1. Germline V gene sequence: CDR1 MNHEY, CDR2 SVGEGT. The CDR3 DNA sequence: TGTGCCAGCAGTCGACAGGGGGATGAAAAACTGTTTTTT. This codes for CASSRQGDEKLFF.

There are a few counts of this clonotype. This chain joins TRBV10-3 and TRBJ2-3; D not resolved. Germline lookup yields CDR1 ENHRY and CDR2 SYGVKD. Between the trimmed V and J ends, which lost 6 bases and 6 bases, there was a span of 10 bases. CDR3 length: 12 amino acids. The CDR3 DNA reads TGTGCCATCAGGGATCCTGTTGATACGCAGTATTTT. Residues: CAIRDPVDTQYF.

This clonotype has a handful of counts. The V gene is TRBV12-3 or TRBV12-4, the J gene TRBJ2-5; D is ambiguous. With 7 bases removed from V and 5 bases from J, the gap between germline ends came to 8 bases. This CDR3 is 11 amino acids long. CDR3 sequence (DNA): TGTGCCAGCACACTGAGGGAGACCCAGTACTTC. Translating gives CASTLRETQYF.

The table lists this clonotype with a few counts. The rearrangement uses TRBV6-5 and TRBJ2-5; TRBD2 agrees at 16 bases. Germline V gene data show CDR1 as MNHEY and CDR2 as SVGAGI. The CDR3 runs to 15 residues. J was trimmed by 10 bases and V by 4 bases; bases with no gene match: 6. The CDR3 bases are TGTGCCAGCAGTTCCACTGGGACTAGCGGGAGGGTCCAGTACTTC. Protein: CASSSTGTSGRVQYF.

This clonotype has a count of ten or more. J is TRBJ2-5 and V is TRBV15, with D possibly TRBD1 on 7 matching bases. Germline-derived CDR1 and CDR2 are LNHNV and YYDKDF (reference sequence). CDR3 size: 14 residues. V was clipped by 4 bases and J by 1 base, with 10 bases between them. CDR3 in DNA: TGTGCCACCAGCAACAGGGGAGGCCAAGAGACCCAGTACTTC. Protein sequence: CATSNRGGQETQYF.

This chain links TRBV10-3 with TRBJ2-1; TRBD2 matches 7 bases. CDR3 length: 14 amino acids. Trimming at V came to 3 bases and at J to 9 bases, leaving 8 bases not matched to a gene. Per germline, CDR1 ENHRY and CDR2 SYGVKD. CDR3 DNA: TGTGCCATCAGTGATTATACTAGCGCCTTTGAGCAGTTCTTC. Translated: CAISDYTSAFEQFF.

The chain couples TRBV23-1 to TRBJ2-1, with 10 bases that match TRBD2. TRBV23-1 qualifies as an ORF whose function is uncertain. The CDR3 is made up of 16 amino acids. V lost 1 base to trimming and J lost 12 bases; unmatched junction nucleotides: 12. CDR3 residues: CASSQFSISGGTRQFF. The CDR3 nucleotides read TGCGCCAGCAGTCAATTCTCTATTAGCGGGGGGACTCGGCAGTTCTTC.

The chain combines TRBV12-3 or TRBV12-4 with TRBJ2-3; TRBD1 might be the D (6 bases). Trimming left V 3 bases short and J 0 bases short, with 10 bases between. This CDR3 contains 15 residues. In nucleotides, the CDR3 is TGTGCCAGCAGTTTGGACAGTGCTAGCACAGATACGCAGTATTTT. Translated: CASSLDSASTDTQYF.

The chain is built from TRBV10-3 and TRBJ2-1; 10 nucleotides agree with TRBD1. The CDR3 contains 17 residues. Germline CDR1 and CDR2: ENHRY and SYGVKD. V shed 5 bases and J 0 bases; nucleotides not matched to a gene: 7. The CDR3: CAISHPTGGSSYNEQFF. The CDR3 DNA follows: TGTGCCATCAGTCACCCGACAGGGGGCAGCTCCTACAATGAGCAGTTCTTC.

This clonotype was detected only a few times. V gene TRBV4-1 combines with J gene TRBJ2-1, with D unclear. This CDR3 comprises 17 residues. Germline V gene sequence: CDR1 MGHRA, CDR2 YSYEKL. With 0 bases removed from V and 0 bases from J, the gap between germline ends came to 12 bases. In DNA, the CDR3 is TGCGCCAGCAGCCAAGATTCCATTTTTAGCTCCTACAATGAGCAGTTCTTC. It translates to CASSQDSIFSSYNEQFF.

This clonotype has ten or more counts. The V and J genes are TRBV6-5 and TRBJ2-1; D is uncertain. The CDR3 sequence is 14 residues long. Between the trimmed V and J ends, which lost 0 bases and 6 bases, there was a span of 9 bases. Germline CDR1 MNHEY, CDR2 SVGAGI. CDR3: CASSYSARFNEQFF. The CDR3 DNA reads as TGTGCCAGCAGTTACTCGGCCCGTTTCAATGAGCAGTTCTTC.

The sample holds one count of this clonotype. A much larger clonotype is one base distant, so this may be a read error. For the CDR3, the DNA is TGTGCCAGCAGTCCTCGGATAGATCTCTACAATGAGCAGTTCTTC. Protein: CASSPRIDLYNEQFF. This sequence joins TRBV28 and TRBJ2-1, with unresolved D. Per germline, CDR1 MDHEN and CDR2 SYDVKM. The CDR3 has 15 amino acids. V lost 5 bases to trimming and J lost 3 bases, with 14 bases between them. Filled out from reference TRBV28 and TRBJ2-1, the complete variable domain reads DVKVTQSSRYLVKRTGEKVFLECVQDMDHENMFWYRQDPGLGLRLIYFSYDVKMKEKGDIPEGYSVSREKKERFSLILESASTNQTSMYLCASSPRIDLYNEQFFGPGTRLTVL.

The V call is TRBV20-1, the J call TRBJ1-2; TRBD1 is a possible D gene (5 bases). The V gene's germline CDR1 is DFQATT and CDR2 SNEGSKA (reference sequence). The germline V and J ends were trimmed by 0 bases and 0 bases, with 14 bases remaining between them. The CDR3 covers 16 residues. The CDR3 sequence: CSARDRGTLANYGYTF. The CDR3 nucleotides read TGCAGTGCTAGAGATCGGGGGACTCTAGCTAACTATGGCTACACCTTC.

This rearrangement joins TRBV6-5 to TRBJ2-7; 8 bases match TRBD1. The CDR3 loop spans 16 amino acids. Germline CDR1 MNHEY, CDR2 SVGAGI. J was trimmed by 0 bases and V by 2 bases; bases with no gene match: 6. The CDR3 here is CASSYRTGSNSYEQYF. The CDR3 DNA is TGTGCCAGCAGTTACCGGACAGGGTCAAACTCCTACGAGCAGTACTTC.

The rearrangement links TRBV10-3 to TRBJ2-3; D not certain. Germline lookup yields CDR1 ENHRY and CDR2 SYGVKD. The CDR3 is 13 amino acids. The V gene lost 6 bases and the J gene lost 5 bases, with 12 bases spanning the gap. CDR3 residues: CAISNPNRDTQYF. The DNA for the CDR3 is TGTGCCATCAGCAACCCGAACAGAGATACGCAGTATTTT.

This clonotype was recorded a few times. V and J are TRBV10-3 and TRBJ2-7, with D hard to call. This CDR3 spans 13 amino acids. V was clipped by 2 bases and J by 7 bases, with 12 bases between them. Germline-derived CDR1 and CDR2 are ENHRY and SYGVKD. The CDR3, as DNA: TGTGCCATCAGTGAGGAAGCCCCTGGGGAGCAGTACTTC. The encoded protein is CAISEEAPGEQYF.

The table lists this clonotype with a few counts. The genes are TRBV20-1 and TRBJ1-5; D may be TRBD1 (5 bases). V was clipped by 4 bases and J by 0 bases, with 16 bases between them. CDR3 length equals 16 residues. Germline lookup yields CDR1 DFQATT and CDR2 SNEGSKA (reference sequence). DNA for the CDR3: TGCAGTGCTACCCGAGCAGGGTCAGATAGCAATCAGCCCCAGCATTTT. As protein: CSATRAGSDSNQPQHF.

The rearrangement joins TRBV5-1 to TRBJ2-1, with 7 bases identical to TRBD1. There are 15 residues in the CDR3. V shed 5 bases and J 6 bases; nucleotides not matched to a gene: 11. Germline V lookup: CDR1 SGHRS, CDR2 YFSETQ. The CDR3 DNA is TGCGCCAGCAGTCACACCGGGACAGCCCCCAATGAGCAGTTCTTC. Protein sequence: CASSHTGTAPNEQFF.

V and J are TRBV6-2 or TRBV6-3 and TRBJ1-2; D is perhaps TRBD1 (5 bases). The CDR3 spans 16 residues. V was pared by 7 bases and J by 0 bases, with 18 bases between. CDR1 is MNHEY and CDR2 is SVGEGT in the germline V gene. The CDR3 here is CASTPPTGLANYGYTF. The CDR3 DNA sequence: TGTGCCAGCACCCCCCCCACAGGCCTCGCTAACTATGGCTACACCTTC.

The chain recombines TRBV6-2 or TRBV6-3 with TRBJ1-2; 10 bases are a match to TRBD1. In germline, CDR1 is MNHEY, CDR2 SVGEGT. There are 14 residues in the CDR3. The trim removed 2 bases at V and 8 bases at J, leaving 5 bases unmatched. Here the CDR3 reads CASSYRDRGRGYTF. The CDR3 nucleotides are TGTGCCAGCAGTTACCGGGACAGGGGAAGGGGCTACACCTTC.

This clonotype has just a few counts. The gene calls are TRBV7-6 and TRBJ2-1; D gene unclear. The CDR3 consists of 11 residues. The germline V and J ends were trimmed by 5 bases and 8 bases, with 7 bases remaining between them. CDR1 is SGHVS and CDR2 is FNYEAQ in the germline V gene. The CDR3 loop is CASSHKHEQFF. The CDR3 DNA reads TGTGCCAGCAGCCATAAGCATGAGCAGTTCTTC.